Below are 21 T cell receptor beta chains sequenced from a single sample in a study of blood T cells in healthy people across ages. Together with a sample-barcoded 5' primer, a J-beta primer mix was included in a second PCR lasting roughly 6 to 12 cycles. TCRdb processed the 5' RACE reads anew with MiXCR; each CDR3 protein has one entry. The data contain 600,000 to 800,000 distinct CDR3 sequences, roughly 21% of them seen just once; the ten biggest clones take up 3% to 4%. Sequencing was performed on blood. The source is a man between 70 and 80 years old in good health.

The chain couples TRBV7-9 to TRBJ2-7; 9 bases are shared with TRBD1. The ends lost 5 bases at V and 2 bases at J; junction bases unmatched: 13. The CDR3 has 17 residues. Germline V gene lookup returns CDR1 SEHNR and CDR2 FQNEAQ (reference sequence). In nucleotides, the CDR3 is TGTGCCAGCAGCCTGGACAGGGGTCCGCGACCTACCTACGAGCAGTACTTC. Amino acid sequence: CASSLDRGPRPTYEQYF.

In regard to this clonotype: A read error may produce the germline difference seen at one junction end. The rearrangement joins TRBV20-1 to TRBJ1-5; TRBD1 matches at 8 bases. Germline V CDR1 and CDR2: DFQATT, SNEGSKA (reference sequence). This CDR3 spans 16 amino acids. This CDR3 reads CSAGEETGVSNQPQHF. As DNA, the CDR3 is TGCAGTGCTGGAGAAGAGACAGGGGTTAGCAATCAGCCCCAGCATTTT.

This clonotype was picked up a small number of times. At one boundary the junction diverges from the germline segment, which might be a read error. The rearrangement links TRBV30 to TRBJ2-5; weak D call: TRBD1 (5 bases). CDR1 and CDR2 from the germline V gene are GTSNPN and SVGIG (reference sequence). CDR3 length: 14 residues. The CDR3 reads CAWSVGPGGKTQCF. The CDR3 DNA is TGTGCCTGGAGTGTGGGGCCCGGCGGAAAGACCCAGTGCTTC.

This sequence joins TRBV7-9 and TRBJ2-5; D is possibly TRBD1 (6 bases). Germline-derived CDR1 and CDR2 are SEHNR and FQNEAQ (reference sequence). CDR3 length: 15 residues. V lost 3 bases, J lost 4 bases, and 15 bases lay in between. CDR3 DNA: TGTGCCAGCAGCTTCTCTCTGGGCAGGGGAGAGACCCAGTACTTC. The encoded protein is CASSFSLGRGETQYF. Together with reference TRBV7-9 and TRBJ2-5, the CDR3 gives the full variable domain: DTGVSQNPRHKITKRGQNVTFRCDPISEHNRLYWYRQTLGQGPEFLTYFQNEAQLEKSRLLSDRFSAERPKGSFSTLEIQRTEQGDSAMYLCASSFSLGRGETQYFGPGTRLLVL.

The CDR3, as DNA: TGTGCCAGCAGCTTAATTGGAGGGTTGGTTGGCTACACCTTC. The encoded protein is CASSLIGGLVGYTF. The chain couples TRBV11-2 to TRBJ1-2; D remains unclear. The CDR3 is 14 residues long. V dropped 2 bases and J dropped 7 bases, with 14 bases sitting between them. CDR1 and CDR2 from the germline V gene are SGHAT and FQNNGV.

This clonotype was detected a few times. For the CDR3, the DNA is TGTGCCAGCAGTGTTACAGGGGGCAAAGAGACCCAGTACTTC. The encoded protein is CASSVTGGKETQYF. The chain links TRBV25-1 to TRBJ2-1, with 9 bases lining up with TRBD1. The J call may be incorrect, as the DNA end agrees better with TRBJ2-5. Germline V CDR1 and CDR2: MGHDK, SYGVNS. The CDR3 contains 14 residues.

In nucleotides, the CDR3 is TGCAGTGCGGTAGCGGGAGTCAGTTACGAGCAGTACTTC. Translating gives CSAVAGVSYEQYF. The chain combines TRBV20-1 with TRBJ2-7; 9 nucleotides align to TRBD2. Trimming removed 6 bases from V and 4 bases from J; junction bases left unmatched: 7. This CDR3 is built from 13 residues. Germline-derived CDR1 and CDR2 are DFQATT and SNEGSKA (reference sequence).

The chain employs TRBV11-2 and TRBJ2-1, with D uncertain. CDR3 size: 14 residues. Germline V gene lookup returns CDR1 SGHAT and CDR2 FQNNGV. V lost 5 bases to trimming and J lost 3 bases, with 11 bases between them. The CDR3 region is CASSVSRHYNEQFF. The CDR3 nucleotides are TGTGCCAGCAGCGTCTCTAGGCACTACAATGAGCAGTTCTTC.

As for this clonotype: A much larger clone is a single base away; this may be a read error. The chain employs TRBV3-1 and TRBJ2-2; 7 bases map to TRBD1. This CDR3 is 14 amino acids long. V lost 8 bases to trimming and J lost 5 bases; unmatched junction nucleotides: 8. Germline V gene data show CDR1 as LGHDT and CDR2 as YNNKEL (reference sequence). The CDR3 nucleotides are TGTGCCAGCTTGAAGACAGGGTGGACCGGGGAGCTGTTTTTT. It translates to CASLKTGWTGELFF.

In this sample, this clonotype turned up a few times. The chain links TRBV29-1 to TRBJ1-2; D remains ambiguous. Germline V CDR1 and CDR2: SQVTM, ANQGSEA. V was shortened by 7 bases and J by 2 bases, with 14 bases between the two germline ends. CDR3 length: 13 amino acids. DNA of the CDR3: TGCAGCGCCGGGGATGCCCGGAACTATGGCTACACCTTC. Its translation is CSAGDARNYGYTF.

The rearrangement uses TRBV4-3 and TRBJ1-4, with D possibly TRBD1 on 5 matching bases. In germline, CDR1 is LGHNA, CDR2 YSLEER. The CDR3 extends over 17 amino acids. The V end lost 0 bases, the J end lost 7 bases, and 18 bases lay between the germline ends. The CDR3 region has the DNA TGCGCCAGCAGCCAAGATCGTATCCAAAGGGGATTTGAAAAACTGTTTTTT. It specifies CASSQDRIQRGFEKLFF.

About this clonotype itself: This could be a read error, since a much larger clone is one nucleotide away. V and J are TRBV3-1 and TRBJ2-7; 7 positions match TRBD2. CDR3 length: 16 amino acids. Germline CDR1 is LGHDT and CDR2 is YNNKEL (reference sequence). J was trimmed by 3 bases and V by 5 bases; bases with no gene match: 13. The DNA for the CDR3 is TGTGCCAGCAGCGATGGCATTCCTAGCGGAGACTACGAGCAGTACTTC. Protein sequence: CASSDGIPSGDYEQYF.

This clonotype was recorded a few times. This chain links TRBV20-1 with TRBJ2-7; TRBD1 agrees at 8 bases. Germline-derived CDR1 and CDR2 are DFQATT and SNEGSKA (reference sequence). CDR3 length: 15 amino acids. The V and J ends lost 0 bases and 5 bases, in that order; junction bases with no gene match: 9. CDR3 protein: CSARDNHRGLNEQYF. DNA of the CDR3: TGCAGTGCTAGAGATAACCACAGGGGGTTGAACGAGCAGTACTTC.

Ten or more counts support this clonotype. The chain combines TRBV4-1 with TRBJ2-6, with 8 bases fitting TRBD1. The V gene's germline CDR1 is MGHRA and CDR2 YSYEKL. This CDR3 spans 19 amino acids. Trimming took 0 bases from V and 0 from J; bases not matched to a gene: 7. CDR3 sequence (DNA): TGCGCCAGCAGCCAAGACCCGGACAGGGCTCCCTCTGGGGCCAACGTCCTGACTTTC. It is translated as CASSQDPDRAPSGANVLTF.

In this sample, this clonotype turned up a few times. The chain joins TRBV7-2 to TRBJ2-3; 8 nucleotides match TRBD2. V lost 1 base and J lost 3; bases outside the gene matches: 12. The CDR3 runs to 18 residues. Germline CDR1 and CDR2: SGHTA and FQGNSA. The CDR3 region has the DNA TGTGCCAGCAGCTTAGGTCGAGCGGGAGACTTAGGAACAGATACGCAGTATTTT. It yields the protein CASSLGRAGDLGTDTQYF.

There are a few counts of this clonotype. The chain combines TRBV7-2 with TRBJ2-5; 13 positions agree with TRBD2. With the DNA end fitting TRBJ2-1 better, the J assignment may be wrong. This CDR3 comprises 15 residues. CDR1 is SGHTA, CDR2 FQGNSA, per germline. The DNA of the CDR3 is TGTGCCAGCAGCCCTAGCGGACTAGCGGGAGTTGAGCAGTTCTTC. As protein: CASSPSGLAGVEQFF.

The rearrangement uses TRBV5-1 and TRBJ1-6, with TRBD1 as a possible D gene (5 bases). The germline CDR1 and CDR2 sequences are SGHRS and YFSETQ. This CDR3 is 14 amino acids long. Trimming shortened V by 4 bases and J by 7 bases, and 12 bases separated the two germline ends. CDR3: CASSTGTANSPLHF. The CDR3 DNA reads TGCGCCAGCAGCACCGGGACGGCAAATTCACCCCTCCACTTT.

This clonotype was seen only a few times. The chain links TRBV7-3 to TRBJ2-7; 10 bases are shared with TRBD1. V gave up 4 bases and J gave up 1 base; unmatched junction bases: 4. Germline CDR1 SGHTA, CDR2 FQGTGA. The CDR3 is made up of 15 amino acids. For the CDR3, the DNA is TGTGCCAGCAGCTCGACAGGGGGCGAGTCCTACGAGCAGTACTTC. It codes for CASSSTGGESYEQYF.

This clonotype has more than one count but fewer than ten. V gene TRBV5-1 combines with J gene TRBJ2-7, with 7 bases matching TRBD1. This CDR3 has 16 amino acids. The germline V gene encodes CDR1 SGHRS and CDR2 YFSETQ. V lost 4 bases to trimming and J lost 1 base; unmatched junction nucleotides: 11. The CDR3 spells CASSTPPGQSSYEQYF. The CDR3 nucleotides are TGCGCCAGCAGCACTCCCCCGGGACAGAGTTCCTACGAGCAGTACTTC. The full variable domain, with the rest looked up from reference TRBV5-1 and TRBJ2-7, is KAGVTQTPRYLIKTRGQQVTLSCSPISGHRSVSWYQQTPGQGLQFLFEYFSETQRNKGNFPGRFSGRQFSNSRSEMNVSTLELGDSALYLCASSTPPGQSSYEQYFGPGTRLTVT.

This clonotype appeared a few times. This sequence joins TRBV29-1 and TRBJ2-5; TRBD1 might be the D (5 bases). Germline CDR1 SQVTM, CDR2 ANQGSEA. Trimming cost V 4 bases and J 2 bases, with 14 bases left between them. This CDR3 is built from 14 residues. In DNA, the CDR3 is TGCAGCGTTGGGGGCCCAGGGCCACAAGAGACCCAGTACTTC. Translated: CSVGGPGPQETQYF.

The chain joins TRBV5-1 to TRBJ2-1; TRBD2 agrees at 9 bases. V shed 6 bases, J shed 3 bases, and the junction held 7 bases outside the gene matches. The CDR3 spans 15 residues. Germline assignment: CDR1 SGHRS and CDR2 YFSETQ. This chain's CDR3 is CASTPSGDHYNEQFF. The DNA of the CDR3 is TGCGCCAGCACTCCTAGCGGGGACCACTACAATGAGCAGTTCTTC.